This T cell receptor beta chain appears in the sequencing data of a study of cytomegalovirus exposure and HLA in healthy donors. Donors were nominally healthy when sampled, though unrecorded immune exposures were likely. Germline values: CDR1 SGHDT, CDR2 YYEEEE. This CDR3 has 14 residues. V was trimmed by 0 bases and J by 8 bases, leaving 12 bases between them. In its sample, this clone was seen a few times. The antigen is unknown. PCR was performed using 60 Vbeta and 13 Jbeta primers. Original handling: Unique TCR beta chains totaled about 73 million in a later count, with roughly 11 million of them shared. Data came from immunoSEQ multiplex PCR; TCRdb stores just in-frame clones and leaves some out. From that table come the V and J calls and clone size; the DNA was used to work out D and trimming. The sample includes roughly 160,000 clones, 70% to 90% of them seen just once. General study points: In a later analysis, an Asian-associated ancestry cluster reportedly showed fewer N-insertions than the roughly 710-donor mean. For cytomegalovirus status, the classifier reportedly gave diagnoses with high specificity and sensitivity.

The receptor comes from a woman younger than 45 in good health and CMV-seronegative. Sequences were obtained from PBMCs. V and J are TRBV5-6 and TRBJ1-5; D unresolved. The CDR3 coding sequence is TGTGCCAGCAGCTTGGGGAATTCCGGGGAGCCCCAGCATTTT. It encodes CASSLGNSGEPQHF.